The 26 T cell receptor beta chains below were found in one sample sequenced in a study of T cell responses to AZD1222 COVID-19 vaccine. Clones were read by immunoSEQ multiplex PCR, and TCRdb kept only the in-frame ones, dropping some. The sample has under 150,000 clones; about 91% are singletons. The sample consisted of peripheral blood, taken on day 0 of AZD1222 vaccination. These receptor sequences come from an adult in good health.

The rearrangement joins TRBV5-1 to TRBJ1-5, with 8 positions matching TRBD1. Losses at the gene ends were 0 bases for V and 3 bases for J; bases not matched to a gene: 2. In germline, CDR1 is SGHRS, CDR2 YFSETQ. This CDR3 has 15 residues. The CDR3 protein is CASSLGTGTNQPQHF. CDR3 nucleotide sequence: TGCGCCAGCAGCTTGGGGACAGGGACCAATCAGCCCCAGCATTTT.

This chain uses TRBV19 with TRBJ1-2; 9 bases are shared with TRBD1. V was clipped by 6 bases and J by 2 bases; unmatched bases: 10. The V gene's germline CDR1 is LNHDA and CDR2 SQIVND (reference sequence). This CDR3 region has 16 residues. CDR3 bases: TGTGCCAGTAGCGGGGGCCCGGGACAGGGCAACTATGGCTACACCTTC. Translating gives CASSGGPGQGNYGYTF. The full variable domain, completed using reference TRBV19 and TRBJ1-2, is DGGITQSPKYLFRKEGQNVTLSCEQNLNHDAMYWYRQDPGQGLRLIYYSQIVNDFQKGDIAEGYSVSREKKESFPLTVTSAQKNPTAFYLCASSGGPGQGNYGYTFGSGTRLTVV.

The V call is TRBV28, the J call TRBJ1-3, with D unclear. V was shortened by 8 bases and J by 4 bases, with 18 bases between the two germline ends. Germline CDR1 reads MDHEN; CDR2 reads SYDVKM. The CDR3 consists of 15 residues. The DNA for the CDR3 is TGTGCCAGCTGCCCTGCGGGGATTGGCGGAAACACCATATATTTT. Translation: CASCPAGIGGNTIYF.

The CDR3 is CASSHLLDRGAYEQYF. Here the CDR3 DNA reads TGTGCCAGCAGCCACTTACTAGACAGGGGCGCCTACGAGCAGTACTTC. This chain connects TRBV4-2 to TRBJ2-7, with 8 positions matching TRBD1. Germline V lookup: CDR1 LGHNA, CDR2 YNFKEQ. Germline trimming cut 3 bases from V and 2 bases from J; bases unmatched to any gene: 9. The CDR3 contains 16 residues.

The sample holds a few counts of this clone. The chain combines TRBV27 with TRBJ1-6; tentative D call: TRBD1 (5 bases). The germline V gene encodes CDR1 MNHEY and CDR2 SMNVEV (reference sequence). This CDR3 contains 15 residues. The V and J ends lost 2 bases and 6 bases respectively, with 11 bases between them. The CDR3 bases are TGTGCCAGCAGTTTAAATCGGCAGGGTAATTCACCCCTCCACTTT. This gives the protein CASSLNRQGNSPLHF.

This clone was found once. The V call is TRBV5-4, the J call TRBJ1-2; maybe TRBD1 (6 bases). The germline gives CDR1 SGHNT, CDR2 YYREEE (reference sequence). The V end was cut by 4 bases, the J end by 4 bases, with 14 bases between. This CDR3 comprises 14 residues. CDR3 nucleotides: TGTGCCAGCAGCGGCAGGGGAGAGGGCTATGGCTACACCTTC. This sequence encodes CASSGRGEGYGYTF.

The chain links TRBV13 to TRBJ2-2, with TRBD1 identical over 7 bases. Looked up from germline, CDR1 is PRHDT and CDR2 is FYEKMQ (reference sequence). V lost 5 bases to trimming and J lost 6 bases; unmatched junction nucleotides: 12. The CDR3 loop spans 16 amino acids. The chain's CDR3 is CASSPLGTDRAGELFF. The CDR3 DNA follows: TGTGCCAGCAGCCCGCTCGGGACAGATCGCGCCGGGGAGCTGTTTTTT.

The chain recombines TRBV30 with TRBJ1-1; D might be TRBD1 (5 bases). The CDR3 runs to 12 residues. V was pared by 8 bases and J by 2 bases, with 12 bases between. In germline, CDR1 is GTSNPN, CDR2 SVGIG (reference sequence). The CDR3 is CALRDFNTEAFF. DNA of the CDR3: TGTGCCCTCCGGGACTTTAACACTGAAGCTTTCTTT.

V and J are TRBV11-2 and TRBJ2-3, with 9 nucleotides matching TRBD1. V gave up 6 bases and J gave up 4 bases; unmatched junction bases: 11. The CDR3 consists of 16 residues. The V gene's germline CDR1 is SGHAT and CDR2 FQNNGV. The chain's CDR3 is CASSFLPGQGADTQYF. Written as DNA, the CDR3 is TGTGCCAGCAGTTTCCTACCGGGACAGGGCGCAGATACGCAGTATTTT.

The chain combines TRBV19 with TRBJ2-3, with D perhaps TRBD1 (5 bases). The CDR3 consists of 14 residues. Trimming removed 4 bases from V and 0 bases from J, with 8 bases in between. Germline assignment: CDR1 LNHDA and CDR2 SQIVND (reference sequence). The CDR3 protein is CASSKGDSTDTQYF. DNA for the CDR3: TGTGCCAGTAGTAAAGGGGATAGCACAGATACGCAGTATTTT.

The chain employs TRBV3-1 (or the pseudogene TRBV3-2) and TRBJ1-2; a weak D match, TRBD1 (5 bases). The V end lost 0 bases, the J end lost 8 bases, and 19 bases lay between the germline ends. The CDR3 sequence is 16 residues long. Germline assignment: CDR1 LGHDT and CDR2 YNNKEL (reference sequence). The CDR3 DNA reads TGTGCCAGCAGCCAAGATCCGCCCCCACCTAGGGGCGGCTACACCTTC. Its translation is CASSQDPPPPRGGYTF.

For the CDR3, the DNA is TGTGCCAGCAGCAAAGTTAGGGACAGACTAAATTCACCCCTCCACTTT. The encoded protein is CASSKVRDRLNSPLHF. The chain has TRBV21-1 and TRBJ1-6; TRBD1, the D gene given by the table, was not confirmed from the DNA. TRBV21-1 represents a pseudogene. There are 16 residues in the CDR3.

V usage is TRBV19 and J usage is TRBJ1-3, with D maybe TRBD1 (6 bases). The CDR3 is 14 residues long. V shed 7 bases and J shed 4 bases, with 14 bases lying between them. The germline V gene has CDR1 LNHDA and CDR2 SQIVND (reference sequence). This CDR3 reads CASKMGALGNTIYF. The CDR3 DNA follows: TGTGCCAGTAAGATGGGGGCATTAGGAAACACCATATATTTT. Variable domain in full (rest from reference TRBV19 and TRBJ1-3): DGGITQSPKYLFRKEGQNVTLSCEQNLNHDAMYWYRQDPGQGLRLIYYSQIVNDFQKGDIAEGYSVSREKKESFPLTVTSAQKNPTAFYLCASKMGALGNTIYFGEGSWLTVV.

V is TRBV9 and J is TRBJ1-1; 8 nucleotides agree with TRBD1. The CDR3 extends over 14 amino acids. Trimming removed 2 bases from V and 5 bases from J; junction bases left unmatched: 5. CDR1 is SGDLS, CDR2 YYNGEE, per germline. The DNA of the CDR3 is TGTGCCAGCAGCGTCGTGACAGGGGTTACTGAAGCTTTCTTT. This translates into CASSVVTGVTEAFF.

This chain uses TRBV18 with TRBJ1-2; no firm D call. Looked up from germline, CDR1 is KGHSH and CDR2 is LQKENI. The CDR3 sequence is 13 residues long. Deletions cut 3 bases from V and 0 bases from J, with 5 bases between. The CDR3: CASSPSANYGYTF. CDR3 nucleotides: TGTGCCAGCTCACCTTCCGCTAACTATGGCTACACCTTC.

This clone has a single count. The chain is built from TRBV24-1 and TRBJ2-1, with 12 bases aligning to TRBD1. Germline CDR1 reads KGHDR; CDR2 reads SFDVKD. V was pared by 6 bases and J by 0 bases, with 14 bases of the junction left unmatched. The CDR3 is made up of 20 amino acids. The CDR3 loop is CATSPSAGQGASGSYNEQFF. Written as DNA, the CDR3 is TGTGCCACCAGTCCAAGCGCGGGACAGGGGGCCTCAGGCTCCTACAATGAGCAGTTCTTC.

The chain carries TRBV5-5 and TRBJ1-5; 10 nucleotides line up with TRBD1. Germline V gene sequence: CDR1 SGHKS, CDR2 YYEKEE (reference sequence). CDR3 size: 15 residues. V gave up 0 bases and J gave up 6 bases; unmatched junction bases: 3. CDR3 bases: TGTGCCAGCAGCTTGGTCGGGACAGGGGCTCAGCCCCAGCATTTT. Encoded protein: CASSLVGTGAQPQHF. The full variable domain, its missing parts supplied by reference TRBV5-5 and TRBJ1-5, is DAGVTQSPTHLIKTRGQQVTLRCSPISGHKSVSWYQQVLGQGPQFIFQYYEKEERGRGNFPDRFSARQFPNYSSELNVNALLLGDSALYLCASSLVGTGAQPQHFGDGTRLSIL.

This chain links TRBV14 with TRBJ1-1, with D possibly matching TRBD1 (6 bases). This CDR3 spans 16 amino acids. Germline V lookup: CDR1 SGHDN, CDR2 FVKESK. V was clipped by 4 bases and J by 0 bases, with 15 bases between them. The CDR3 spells CASSPSRGAMNTEAFF. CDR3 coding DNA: TGTGCCAGCAGCCCAAGTAGGGGGGCAATGAACACTGAAGCTTTCTTT.

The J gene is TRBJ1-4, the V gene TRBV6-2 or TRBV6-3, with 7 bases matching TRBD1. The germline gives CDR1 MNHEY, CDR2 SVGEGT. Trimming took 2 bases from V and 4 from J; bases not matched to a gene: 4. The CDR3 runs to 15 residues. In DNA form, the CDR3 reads TGTGCCAGCAGTTACGGACAGGCCTATAATGAAAAACTGTTTTTT. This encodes CASSYGQAYNEKLFF.

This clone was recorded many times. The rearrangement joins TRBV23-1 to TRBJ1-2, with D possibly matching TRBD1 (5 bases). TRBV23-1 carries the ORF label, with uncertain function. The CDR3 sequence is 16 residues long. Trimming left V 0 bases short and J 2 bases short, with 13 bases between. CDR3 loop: CASSQSIRGRNYGYTF. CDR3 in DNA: TGCGCCAGCAGTCAATCGATTCGGGGGAGAAACTATGGCTACACCTTC.

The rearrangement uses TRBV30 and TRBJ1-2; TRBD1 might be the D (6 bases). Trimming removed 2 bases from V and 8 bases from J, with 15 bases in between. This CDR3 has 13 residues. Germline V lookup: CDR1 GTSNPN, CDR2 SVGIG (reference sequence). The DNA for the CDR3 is TGTGCCTGGAGTCCTCAGGGGCTGGAGGGCTACACCTTC. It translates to CAWSPQGLEGYTF. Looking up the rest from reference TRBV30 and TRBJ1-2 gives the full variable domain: SQTIHQWPATLVQPVGSPLSLECTVEGTSNPNLYWYRQAAGRGLQLLFYSVGIGQISSEVPQNLSASRPQDRQFILSSKKLLLSDSGFYLCAWSPQGLEGYTFGSGTRLTVV.

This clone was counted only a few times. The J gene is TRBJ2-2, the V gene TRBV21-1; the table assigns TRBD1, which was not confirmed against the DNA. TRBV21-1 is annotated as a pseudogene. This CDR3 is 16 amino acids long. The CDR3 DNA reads TGTGCCAGCAGCCCAACGTGGGGGCTTTGGGCCGGGGAGCTGTTTTTT. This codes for CASSPTWGLWAGELFF.

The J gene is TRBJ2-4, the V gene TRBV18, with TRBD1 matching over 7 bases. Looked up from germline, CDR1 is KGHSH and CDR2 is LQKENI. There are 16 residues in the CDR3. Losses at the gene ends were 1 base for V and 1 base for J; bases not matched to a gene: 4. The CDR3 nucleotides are TGTGCCAGCTCACCACGACAGGGTAGGGCCAAAAACATTCAGTACTTC. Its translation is CASSPRQGRAKNIQYF. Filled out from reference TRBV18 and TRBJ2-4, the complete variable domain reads NAGVMQNPRHLVRRRGQEARLRCSPMKGHSHVYWYRQLPEEGLKFMVYLQKENIIDESGMPKERFSAEFPKEGPSILRIQQVVRGDSAAYFCASSPRQGRAKNIQYFGAGTRLSVL.

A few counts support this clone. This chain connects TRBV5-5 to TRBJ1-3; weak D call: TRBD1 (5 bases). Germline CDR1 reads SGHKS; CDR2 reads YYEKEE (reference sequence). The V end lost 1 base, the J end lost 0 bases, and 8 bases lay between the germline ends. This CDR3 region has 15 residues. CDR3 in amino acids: CASSLLQDSGNTIYF. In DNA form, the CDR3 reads TGTGCCAGCAGCTTGCTACAGGACTCTGGAAACACCATATATTTT.

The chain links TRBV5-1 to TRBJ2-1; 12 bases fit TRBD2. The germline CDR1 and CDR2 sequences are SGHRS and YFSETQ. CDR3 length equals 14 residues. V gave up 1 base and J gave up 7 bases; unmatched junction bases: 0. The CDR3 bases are TGCGCCAGCAGCTTGACTAGCGGGGGGAATGAGCAGTTCTTC. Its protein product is CASSLTSGGNEQFF.

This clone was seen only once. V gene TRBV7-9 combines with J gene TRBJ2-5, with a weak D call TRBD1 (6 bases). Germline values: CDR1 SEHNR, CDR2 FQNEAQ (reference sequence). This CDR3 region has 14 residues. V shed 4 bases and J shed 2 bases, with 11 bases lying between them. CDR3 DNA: TGTGCCAGCAGCTCGGACAGTCGTCAAGAGACCCAGTACTTC. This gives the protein CASSSDSRQETQYF.